This T cell receptor (beta chain) was obtained from a study of shared clonotypes between healthy human individuals. For the study at large: The donor group consisted of a couple of women and three men, aged 18 to 49.

Sequencing used immunoSEQ multiplex PCR; TCRdb keeps in-frame clones, though not all of them. The sample holds around 600,000 clones, approximately 95% seen once. Selected positively for CCR7 and CD45RO-negative, naive CD8 cells excluded terminally differentiated effector memory CD45RA+ cells. The CDR3 is made up of 14 amino acids. Germline-derived CDR1 and CDR2 are MDHEN and SYDVKM. Trimming took 5 bases from V and 0 from J, leaving 8 bases between them. The receptor was isolated from a woman younger than 45 in good health. The V and J genes are TRBV28 and TRBJ1-5; TRBD1 might be the D (5 bases). The sample consisted of naive CD8+ T cells sorted from blood. The CDR3 spells CASSGTASNQPQHF. The DNA for the CDR3 is TGTGCCAGCAGTGGGACGGCTAGCAATCAGCCCCAGCATTTT.